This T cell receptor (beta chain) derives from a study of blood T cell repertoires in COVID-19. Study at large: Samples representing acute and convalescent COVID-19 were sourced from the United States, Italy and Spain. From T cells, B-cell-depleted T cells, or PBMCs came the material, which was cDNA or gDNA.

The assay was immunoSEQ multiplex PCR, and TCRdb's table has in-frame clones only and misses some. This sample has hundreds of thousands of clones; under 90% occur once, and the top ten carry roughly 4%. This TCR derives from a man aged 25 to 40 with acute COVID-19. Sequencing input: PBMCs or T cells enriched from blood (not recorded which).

The CDR3 sequence is CATSGGDRGPGDTQYF. As DNA, the CDR3 is TGTGCCACCAGTGGGGGGGACAGGGGGCCCGGAGATACGCAGTATTTT. The chain employs TRBV24-1 and TRBJ2-3; 12 bases agree with TRBD1. Trimming took 5 bases from V and 5 from J; bases not matched to a gene: 7. CDR3 length: 16 residues. Germline V gives CDR1 KGHDR, CDR2 SFDVKD.